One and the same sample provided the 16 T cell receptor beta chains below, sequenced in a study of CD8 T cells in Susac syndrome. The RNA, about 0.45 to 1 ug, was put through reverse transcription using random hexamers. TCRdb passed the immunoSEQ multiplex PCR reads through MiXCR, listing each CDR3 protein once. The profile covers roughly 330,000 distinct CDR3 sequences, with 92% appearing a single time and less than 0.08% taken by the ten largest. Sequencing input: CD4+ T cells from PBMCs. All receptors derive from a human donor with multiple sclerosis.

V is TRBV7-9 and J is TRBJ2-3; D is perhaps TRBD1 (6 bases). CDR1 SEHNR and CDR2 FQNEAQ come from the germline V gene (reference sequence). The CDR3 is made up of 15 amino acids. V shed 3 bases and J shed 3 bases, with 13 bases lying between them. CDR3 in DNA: TGTGCCAGCAGCTTTCGTCAGGGGTATACAGATACGCAGTATTTT. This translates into CASSFRQGYTDTQYF.

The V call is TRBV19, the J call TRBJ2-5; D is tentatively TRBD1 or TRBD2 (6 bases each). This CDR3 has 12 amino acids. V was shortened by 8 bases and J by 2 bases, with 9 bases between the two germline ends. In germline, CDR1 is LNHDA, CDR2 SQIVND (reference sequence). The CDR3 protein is CASGGLQETQYF. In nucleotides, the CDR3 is TGTGCCAGTGGGGGGCTACAAGAGACCCAGTACTTC. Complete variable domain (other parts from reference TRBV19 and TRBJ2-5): DGGITQSPKYLFRKEGQNVTLSCEQNLNHDAMYWYRQDPGQGLRLIYYSQIVNDFQKGDIAEGYSVSREKKESFPLTVTSAQKNPTAFYLCASGGLQETQYFGPGTRLLVL.

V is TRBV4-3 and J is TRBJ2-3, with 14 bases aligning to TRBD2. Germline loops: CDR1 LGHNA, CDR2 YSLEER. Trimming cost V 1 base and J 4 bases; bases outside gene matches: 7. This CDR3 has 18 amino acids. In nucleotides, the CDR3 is TGCGCCAGCAGCCAAGGTCGGACTAGCGGGAGGTCTGCAGATACGCAGTATTTT. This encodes CASSQGRTSGRSADTQYF.

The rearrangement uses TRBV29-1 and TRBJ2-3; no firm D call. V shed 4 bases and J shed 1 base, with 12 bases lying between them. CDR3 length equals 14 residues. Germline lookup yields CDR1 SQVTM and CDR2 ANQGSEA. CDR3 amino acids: CSVASGRRTDTQYF. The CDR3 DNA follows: TGCAGCGTTGCGTCGGGTCGACGCACAGATACGCAGTATTTT.

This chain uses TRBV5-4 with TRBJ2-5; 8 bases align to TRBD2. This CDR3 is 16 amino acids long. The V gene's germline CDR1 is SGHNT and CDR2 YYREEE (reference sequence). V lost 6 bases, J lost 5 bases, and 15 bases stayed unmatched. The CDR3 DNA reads TGTGCCAGCACCACCCGAATAGCGGGGACCTCGGAGACCCAGTACTTC. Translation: CASTTRIAGTSETQYF.

The CDR3 protein is CSVLTSGARTDTQYF. CDR3 in DNA: TGCAGCGTCCTGACTAGCGGGGCCCGCACAGATACGCAGTATTTT. J is TRBJ2-3 and V is TRBV29-1; 11 nucleotides line up with TRBD2. CDR1 is SQVTM, CDR2 ANQGSEA, per germline. The ends lost 6 bases at V and 1 base at J; junction bases unmatched: 6. The CDR3 runs 15 residues.

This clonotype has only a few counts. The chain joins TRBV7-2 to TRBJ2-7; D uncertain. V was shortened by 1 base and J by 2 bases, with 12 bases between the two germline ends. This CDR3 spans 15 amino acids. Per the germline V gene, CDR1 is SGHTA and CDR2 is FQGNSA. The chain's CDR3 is CASSLGPTEAYEQYF. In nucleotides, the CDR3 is TGTGCCAGCAGCTTAGGACCGACCGAAGCCTACGAGCAGTACTTC.

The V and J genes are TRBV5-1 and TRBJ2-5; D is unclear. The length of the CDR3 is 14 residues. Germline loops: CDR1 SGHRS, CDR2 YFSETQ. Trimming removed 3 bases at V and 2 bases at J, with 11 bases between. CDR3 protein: CASSSPSAQETQYF. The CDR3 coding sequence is TGCGCCAGCAGCTCCCCGTCGGCGCAAGAGACCCAGTACTTC.

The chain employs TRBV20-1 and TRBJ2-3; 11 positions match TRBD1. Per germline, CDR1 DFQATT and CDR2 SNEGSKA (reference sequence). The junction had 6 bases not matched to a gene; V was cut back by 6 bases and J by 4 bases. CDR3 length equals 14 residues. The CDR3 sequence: CSATDRGRADTQYF. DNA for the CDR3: TGCAGTGCCACGGACAGGGGGCGAGCAGATACGCAGTATTTT.

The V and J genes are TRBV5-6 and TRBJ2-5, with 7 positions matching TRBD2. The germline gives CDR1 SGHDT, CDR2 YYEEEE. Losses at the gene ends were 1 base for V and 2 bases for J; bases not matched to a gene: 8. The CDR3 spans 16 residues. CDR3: CASSLIGRGDQETQYF. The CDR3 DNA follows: TGTGCCAGCAGCTTGATAGGCCGGGGGGATCAAGAGACCCAGTACTTC.

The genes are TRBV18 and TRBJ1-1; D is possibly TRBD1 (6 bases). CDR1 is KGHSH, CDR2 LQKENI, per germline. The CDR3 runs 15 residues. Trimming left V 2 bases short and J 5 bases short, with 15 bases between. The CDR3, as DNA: TGTGCCAGCTCACCAATGCCGGGGGGCAGGACTGAAGCTTTCTTT. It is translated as CASSPMPGGRTEAFF.

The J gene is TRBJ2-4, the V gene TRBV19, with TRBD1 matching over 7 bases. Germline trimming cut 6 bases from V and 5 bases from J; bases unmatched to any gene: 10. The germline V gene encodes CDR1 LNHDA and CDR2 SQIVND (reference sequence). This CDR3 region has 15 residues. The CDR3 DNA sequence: TGTGCCAGTAGCCGCGACAGGGAGACGGAAAACATTCAGTACTTC. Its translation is CASSRDRETENIQYF.

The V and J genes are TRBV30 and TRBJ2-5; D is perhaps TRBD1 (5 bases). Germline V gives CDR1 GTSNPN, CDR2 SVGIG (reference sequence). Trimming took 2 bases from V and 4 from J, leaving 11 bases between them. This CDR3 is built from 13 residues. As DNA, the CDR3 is TGTGCCTGGAGTATCGACAGAGGAGAGACCCAGTACTTC. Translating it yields CAWSIDRGETQYF.

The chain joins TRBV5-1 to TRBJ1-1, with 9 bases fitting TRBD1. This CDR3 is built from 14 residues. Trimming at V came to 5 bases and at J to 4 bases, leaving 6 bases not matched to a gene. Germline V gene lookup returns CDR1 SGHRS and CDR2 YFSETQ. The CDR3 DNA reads TGCGCCAGCAGGACAACAGGGGGCGTCACTGAAGCTTTCTTT. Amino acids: CASRTTGGVTEAFF.

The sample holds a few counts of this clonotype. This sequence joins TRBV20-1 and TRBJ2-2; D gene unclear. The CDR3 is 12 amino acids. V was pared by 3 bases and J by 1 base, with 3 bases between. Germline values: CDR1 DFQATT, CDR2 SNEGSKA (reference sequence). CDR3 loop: CSASQNTGELFF. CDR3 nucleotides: TGCAGTGCTAGCCAGAACACCGGGGAGCTGTTTTTT.

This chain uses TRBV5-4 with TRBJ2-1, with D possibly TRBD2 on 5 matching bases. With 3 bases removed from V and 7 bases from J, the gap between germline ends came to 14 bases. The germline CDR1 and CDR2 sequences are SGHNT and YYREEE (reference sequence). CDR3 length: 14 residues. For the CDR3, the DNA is TGTGCCAGCAGCTCCCGGACTCCTGGGAATGAGCAGTTCTTC. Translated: CASSSRTPGNEQFF.